The clone carrying this T cell receptor (beta chain) appeared a few times. V dropped 5 bases and J dropped 8 bases, with 10 bases sitting between them. In germline, CDR1 is MNHEY, CDR2 SVGEGT. The CDR3 loop spans 12 amino acids. This record comes from a study of blood T cells in healthy people across ages. Next came a second PCR, run for about 7 to 12 cycles, which used a sample-barcoded 5' primer along with a J-beta primer mix. TCRdb re-called the 5' RACE reads through MiXCR, storing one row per CDR3 protein. The profile shows over 750,000 distinct CDR3 sequences, roughly 25% of them singletons. This sample also belongs to another study, concerning T cells of mothers and their children.

This TCR was sampled from a boy younger than 18 in good health. The rearrangement uses TRBV6-2 or TRBV6-3 and TRBJ2-1; no reliable D call. The sample comprised blood. The CDR3 reads CASSPVSDEQFF. DNA for the CDR3: TGTGCCAGCAGTCCAGTCTCCGATGAGCAGTTCTTC.